The T cell receptor beta chain described here comes from a study of T and B cells in COVID-19 patients. Study at large: At median age roughly 35 years, recovered patients were younger than active-infection patients at 67. Of 20 active-infection patients, under 19 carried comorbidities linked to unfavorable COVID-19 outcome.

CDR3 length equals 15 residues. Germline V CDR1 and CDR2: LNHDA, SQIVND (reference sequence). Deletions cut 5 bases from V and 3 bases from J, with 16 bases between. TRB was amplified from approximately 250-480 ng of blood genomic DNA. BIOMED2 TRB-A/B primer pools were used in multiplex TRB PCR. TCRdb reanalysed the multiplex PCR reads using MiXCR and keeps one entry per CDR3 protein. The data contain over 9,000 distinct CDR3 sequences, approximately 33% of them singletons. This clonotype was detected a few times. This chain joins TRBV19 and TRBJ1-2; no firm D call. The source is a human donor who had recovered from COVID-19. The sequencing sample was made of blood. The CDR3 loop is CASSLRVRWDYGYTF. The CDR3, as DNA: TGTGCCAGTAGTTTAAGGGTCCGCTGGGACTATGGCTACACCTTC.